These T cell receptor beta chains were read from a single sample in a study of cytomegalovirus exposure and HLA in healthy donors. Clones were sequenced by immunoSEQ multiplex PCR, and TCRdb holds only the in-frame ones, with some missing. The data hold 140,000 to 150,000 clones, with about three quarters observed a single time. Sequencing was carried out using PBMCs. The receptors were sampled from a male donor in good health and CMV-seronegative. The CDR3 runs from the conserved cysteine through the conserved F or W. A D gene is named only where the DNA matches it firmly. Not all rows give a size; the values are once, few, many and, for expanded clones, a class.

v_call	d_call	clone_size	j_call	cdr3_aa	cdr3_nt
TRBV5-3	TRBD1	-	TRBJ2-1	CARSVGQGTHYNEQFF	TGTGCCAGAAGCGTGGGACAGGGGACCCACTACAATGAGCAGTTCTTC
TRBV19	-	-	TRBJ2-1	CASIPTGNDPYNEQFF	TGTGCCAGTATACCCACAGGGAATGACCCCTACAATGAGCAGTTCTTC
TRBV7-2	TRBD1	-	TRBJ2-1	CASSGGTGGREQFF	TGTGCCAGCAGCGGGGGGACAGGGGGGCGTGAGCAGTTCTTC
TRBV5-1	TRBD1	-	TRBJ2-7	CASRGDRVYEQYF	TGCGCCAGCAGGGGGGACAGGGTATACGAGCAGTACTTC
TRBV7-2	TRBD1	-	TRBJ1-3	CASSSGQGGNTIYF	TGTGCCAGCAGCTCTGGACAGGGGGGAAACACCATATATTTT
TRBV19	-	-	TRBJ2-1	CASSRHNEQFF	TGTGCCAGTAGTAGGCACAATGAGCAGTTCTTC
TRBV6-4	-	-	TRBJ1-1	CASSDSGEVRTEAFF	TGTGCCAGCAGTGACTCTGGGGAGGTGAGGACTGAAGCTTTCTTT
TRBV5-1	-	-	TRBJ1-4	CASSMAGFDNEKLFF	TGCGCCAGCAGCATGGCAGGGTTCGATAATGAAAAACTGTTTTTT
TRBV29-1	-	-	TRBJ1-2	CSVQGRGDYGYTF	TGCAGCGTCCAAGGGCGGGGCGACTATGGCTACACCTTC
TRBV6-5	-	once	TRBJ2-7	CASSYNQGGEQYF	TGTGCCAGCAGTTACAATCAGGGAGGCGAGCAGTACTTC
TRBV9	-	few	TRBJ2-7	CASSEDTNYEQYF	TGTGCCAGCAGTGAGGACACAAACTACGAGCAGTACTTC
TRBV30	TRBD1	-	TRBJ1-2	CAWGDSDSCTF	TGTGCCTGGGGGGACAGTGATAGCTGCACCTTC
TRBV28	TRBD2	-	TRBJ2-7	CASSSTSVTRYEQYF	TGTGCCAGCAGTTCAACTAGCGTCACTCGATACGAGCAGTACTTC
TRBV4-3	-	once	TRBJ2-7	CASSQWTAYEQYF	TGCGCCAGCAGCCAGTGGACAGCCTACGAGCAGTACTTC
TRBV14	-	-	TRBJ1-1	CASSPHTGVNTEAFF	TGTGCCAGCAGCCCCCACACCGGGGTGAACACTGAAGCTTTCTTT
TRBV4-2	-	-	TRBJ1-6	CASSQDLTSNSPLHF	TGTGCCAGCAGCCAAGATCTGACAAGCAATTCACCCCTCCACTTT
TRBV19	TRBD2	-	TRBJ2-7	CASSPIGEGIYEQYF	TGTGCCAGTAGCCCTATAGGGGAGGGGATCTACGAGCAGTACTTC
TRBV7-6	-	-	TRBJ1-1	CASSVTPGTEAFF	TGTGCCAGCAGCGTGACTCCGGGCACTGAAGCTTTCTTT
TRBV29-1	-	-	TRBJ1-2	CSVVNAGQTGGYTF	TGCAGCGTCGTGAACGCCGGACAGACCGGCGGCTACACCTTC
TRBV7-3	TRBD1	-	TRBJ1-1	CASSPGQGMNTEAFF	TGTGCCAGCAGCCCCGGACAGGGGATGAACACTGAAGCTTTCTTT
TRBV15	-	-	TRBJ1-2	CATSLSRSYGYTF	TGTGCCACCAGCCTCTCCAGGTCCTATGGCTACACCTTC
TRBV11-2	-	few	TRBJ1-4	CASSLDLWVEEKLFF	TGTGCCAGCAGCTTAGATCTTTGGGTGGAGGAAAAACTGTTTTTT
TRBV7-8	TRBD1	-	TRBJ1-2	CASRGTGGHGYTF	TGTGCCAGCAGGGGAACAGGGGGCCATGGCTACACCTTC